This T cell receptor (beta chain) was identified in a study of T cells in Graves' hyperthyroidism and ophthalmopathy. This clonotype was detected many times. It was RNA transcripts that yielded the amplified TCR beta CDR3 regions. The TCR CDR3 first-round RT-PCR relied on the HTBI primer set. TCRdb fed the multiplex PCR reads into MiXCR, producing one record per CDR3 protein. The sample has more than 550,000 distinct CDR3 sequences, approximately 18% seen once. V was clipped by 0 bases and J by 6 bases, with 11 bases between them. Germline-derived CDR1 and CDR2 are SEHNR and FQNEAQ (reference sequence). There are 14 residues in the CDR3.

This clonotype originated in a woman in her fifties or sixties with Graves' hyperthyroidism that later progressed to Graves' ophthalmopathy. The chain couples TRBV7-9 to TRBJ1-1, with unresolved D. Material for sequencing was blood. CDR3 in amino acids: CASSLAEYTAEAFF. CDR3 nucleotide sequence: TGTGCCAGCAGCTTAGCGGAATACACGGCTGAAGCTTTCTTT.